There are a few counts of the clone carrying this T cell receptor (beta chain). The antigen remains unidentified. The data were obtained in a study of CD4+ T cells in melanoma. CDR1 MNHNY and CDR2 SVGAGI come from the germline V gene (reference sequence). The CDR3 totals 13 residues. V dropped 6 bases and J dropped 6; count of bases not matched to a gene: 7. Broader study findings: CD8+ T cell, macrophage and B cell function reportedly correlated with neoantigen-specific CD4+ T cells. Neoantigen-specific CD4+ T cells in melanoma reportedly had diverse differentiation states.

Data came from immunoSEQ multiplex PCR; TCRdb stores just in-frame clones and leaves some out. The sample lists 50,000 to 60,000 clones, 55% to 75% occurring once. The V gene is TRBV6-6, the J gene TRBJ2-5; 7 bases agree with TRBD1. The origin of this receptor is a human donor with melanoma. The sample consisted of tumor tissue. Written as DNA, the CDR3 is TGTGCCAGCAGCTTGACAGGGAGTCAGACCCAGTACTTC. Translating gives CASSLTGSQTQYF.